These T cell receptor beta chains were read from a single sample in a study of blood T cells in healthy people across ages. MiXCR was run by TCRdb on the 5' RACE reads, yielding one entry per CDR3 protein. Found here are 550,000 to 700,000 distinct CDR3 sequences, 27% of them singletons; the top ten hold roughly 18%. The source material was blood. The origin of the receptors is a woman in her sixties or seventies in good health. CDR3s include the opening cysteine and the closing phenylalanine or tryptophan.

TRBV5-1	TRBJ1-1	CASRSGTGGQVWGTNTEAFF
TRBV7-2	TRBJ2-7	CASSLGPTSSYEQYF
TRBV15	TRBJ1-1	CATSKRAWEGSTEAFF
TRBV10-3	TRBJ1-3	CAISESVLPTLGRGTRNTIYF
TRBV11-2	TRBJ2-3	CASSLNVRTDTQYF
TRBV7-2	TRBJ2-7	CASTSGQGAYEQYF
TRBV2	TRBJ2-7	CASSPPGQRGYEQYF
TRBV6-1	TRBJ2-1	CASSEWRGSYNEQFF
TRBV9	TRBJ2-3	CASSVGLRTDTQYF
TRBV20-1	TRBJ2-3	CSPRGRSTDTQYF
TRBV5-5	TRBJ2-5	CASSFWRVTSGDQETQYF
TRBV29-1	TRBJ1-2	CSVPLGQGRNYGYTF
TRBV30	TRBJ2-3	CAWDGGAKTDTQYF
TRBV20-1	NA	CSAALTSGDYEQYF
TRBV7-2	TRBJ2-3	CASSLQGTGGPDTQYF
TRBV10-3	TRBJ2-4	CAISEDGGNIQYF
TRBV12-3/TRBV12-4	TRBJ2-5	CASSLGLAVWETQYF
TRBV7-2	TRBJ2-5	CASSLTGPLWETQYF
TRBV7-2	TRBJ2-3	CASGAKSGGPSTDTQYF
TRBV5-1	TRBJ1-1	CASSVRSATLNTEAFF
TRBV14	TRBJ1-1	CASSQVRTGGTNTEAFF
TRBV7-2	TRBJ1-1	CASSSGAANTEAFF
TRBV4-1	TRBJ2-5	CASSQGDRNGETQYF
TRBV7-2	TRBJ2-3	CASSLVRGPQGDTQYF
TRBV5-5	TRBJ1-5	CASSLRDALQWPQHF
TRBV12-3/TRBV12-4	TRBJ2-5	CASSLPSQTQYF
TRBV24-1	TRBJ2-1	CATQREGTNEQFF
TRBV24-1	TRBJ1-5	CVTSDSGAGRINQPQHF
TRBV20-1	TRBJ2-3	CSEEVGRSTDTQYF
TRBV29-1	TRBJ2-7	CSAQGIPSYEQYF
TRBV29-1	NA	CSVEGRGDGEQYF
TRBV14	TRBJ2-3	CASSQEIWADTQYF
TRBV2	TRBJ1-6	CASSTGGSPLHF
TRBV6-2/TRBV6-3	TRBJ2-7	CASTPGRRFGEQYF
TRBV27	TRBJ2-6	CASLDTSGANVLTF
TRBV4-3	TRBJ2-5	CASSQDIGHSETQYF
TRBV7-2	TRBJ2-5	CASSFSGGDETQYF